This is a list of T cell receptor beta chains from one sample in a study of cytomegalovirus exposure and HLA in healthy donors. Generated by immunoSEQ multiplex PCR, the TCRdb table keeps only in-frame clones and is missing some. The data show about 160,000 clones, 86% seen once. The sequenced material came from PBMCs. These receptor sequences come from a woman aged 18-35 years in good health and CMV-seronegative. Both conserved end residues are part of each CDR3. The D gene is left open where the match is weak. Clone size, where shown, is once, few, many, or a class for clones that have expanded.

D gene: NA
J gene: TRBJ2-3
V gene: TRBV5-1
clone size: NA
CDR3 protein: CASSSLPGEVADTQYF
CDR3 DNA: TGCGCCAGCAGCTCCCTGCCCGGGGAAGTCGCAGATACGCAGTATTTT

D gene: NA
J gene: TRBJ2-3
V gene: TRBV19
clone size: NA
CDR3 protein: CASSTGLGGRDTQYF
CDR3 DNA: TGTGCCAGTAGTACCGGACTAGGGGGGAGAGATACGCAGTATTTT

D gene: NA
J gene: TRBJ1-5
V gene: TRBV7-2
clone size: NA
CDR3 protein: CASSPKLGSGQPQHF
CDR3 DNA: TGTGCCAGCAGCCCAAAACTGGGGAGCGGCCAGCCCCAGCATTTT

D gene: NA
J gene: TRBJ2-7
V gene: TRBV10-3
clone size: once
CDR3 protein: CAIWGGQTYEQYF
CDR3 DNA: TGTGCCATCTGGGGGGGGCAGACCTACGAGCAGTACTTC

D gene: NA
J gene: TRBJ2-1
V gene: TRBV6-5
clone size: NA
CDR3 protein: CASSYSREWDEQFF
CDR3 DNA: TGTGCCAGCAGTTACTCCCGGGAGTGGGATGAGCAGTTCTTC

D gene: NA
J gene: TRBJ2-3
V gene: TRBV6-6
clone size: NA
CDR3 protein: CASSPRQASTDTQYF
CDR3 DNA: TGTGCCAGCAGTCCAAGACAGGCTAGCACAGATACGCAGTATTTT

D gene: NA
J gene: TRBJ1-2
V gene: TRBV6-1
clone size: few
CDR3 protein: CASSEAAEAANYGYTF
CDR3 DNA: TGTGCCAGCAGTGAAGCGGCGGAGGCTGCTAACTATGGCTACACCTTC

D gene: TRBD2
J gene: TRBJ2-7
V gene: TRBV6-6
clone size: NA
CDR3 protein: CASSSFSGLNLYEQYF
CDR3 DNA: TGTGCCAGCAGCTCCTTTAGCGGGCTGAACCTCTACGAGCAGTACTTC

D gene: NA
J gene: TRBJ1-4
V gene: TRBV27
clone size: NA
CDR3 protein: CASSLSTSAVLNEKLFF
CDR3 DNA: TGTGCCAGCAGTTTATCGACTAGTGCGGTACTTAATGAAAAACTGTTTTTT

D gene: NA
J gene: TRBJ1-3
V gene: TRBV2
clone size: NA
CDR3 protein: CASSLRKSSGNTIYF
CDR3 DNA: TGTGCCAGCAGCCTCAGGAAATCTTCTGGAAACACCATATATTTT

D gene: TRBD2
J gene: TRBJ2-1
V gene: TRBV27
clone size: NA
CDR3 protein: CASSRTSGYNEQFF
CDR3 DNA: TGTGCCAGCAGCAGGACTAGCGGCTACAATGAGCAGTTCTTC

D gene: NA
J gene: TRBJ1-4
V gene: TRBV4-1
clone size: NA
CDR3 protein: CASSQRGSFATNEKLFF
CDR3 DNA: TGCGCCAGCAGCCAAAGGGGCTCTTTTGCAACTAATGAAAAACTGTTTTTT

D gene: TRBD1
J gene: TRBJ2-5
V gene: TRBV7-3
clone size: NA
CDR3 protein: CASSHPRTGVETQYF
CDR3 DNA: TGTGCCAGCAGTCATCCGCGGACAGGGGTAGAGACCCAGTACTTC

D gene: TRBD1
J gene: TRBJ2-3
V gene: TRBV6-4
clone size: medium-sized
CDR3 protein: CASSDSSGGGTDTQYF
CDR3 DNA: TGTGCCAGCAGTGACTCGTCAGGGGGCGGAACAGATACGCAGTATTTT

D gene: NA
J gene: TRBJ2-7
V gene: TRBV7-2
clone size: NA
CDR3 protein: CASSLREQYF
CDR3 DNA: TGTGCCAGCAGCTTACGCGAGCAGTACTTC

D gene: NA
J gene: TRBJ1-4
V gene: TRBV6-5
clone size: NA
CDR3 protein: CASSYSRGYNEKLFF
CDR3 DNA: TGTGCCAGCAGTTACTCGAGGGGGTATAATGAAAAACTGTTTTTT

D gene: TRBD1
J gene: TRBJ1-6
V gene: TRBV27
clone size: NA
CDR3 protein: CASSWAFPGQYNSPLHF
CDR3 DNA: TGTGCCAGCAGTTGGGCCTTTCCGGGACAGTATAATTCACCCCTCCACTTT

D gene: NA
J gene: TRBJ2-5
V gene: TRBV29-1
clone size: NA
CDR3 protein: CSVLMGRETQYF
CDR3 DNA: TGCAGCGTCCTAATGGGGCGAGAGACCCAGTACTTC

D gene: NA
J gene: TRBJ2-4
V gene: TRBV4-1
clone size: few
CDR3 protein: CASSQVLDKNIQYF
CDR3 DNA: TGCGCCAGCAGCCAAGTATTAGACAAAAACATTCAGTACTTC

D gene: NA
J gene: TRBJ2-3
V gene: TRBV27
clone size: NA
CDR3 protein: CASSLSGATPDTQYF
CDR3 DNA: TGTGCCAGCAGTTTATCGGGAGCTACTCCAGATACGCAGTATTTT

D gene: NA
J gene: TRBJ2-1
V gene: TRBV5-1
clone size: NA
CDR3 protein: CASSLFSGTYNEQFF
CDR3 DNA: TGCGCCAGCAGCTTGTTTAGCGGAACTTACAATGAGCAGTTCTTC

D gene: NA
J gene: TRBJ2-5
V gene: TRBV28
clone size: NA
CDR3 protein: CASSLARRGTQYF
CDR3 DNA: TGTGCCAGCAGTTTGGCGAGACGAGGGACCCAGTACTTC

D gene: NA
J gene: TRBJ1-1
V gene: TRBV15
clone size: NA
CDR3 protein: CATAPQGWDTEAFF
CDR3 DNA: TGTGCCACCGCACCACAGGGTTGGGACACTGAAGCTTTCTTT

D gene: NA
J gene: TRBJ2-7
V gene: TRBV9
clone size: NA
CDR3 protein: CASSARQGPRGEQYF
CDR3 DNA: TGTGCCAGCAGCGCAAGACAGGGTCCGCGGGGCGAGCAGTACTTC

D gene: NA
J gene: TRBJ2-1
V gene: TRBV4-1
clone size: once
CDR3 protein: CASSQNWSRRMNEQFF
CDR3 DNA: TGCGCCAGCAGCCAAAACTGGTCGAGGAGAATGAATGAGCAGTTCTTC

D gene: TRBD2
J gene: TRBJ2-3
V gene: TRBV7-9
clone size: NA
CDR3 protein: CASSQTSGLTDTQYF
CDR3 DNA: TGTGCCAGCAGTCAGACTAGCGGGCTCACAGATACGCAGTATTTT

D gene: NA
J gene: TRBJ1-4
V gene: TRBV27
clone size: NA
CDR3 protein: CASSLGRTNEKLFF
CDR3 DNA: TGTGCCAGCAGTTTGGGGCGAACTAATGAAAAACTGTTTTTT

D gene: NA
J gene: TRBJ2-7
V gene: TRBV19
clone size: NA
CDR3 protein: CASSISGRGIGEQYF
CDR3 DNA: TGTGCCAGTAGTATCTCGGGCAGGGGAATCGGTGAGCAGTACTTC

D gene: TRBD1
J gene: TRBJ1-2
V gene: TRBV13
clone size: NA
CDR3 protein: CASSSGQGYGYTF
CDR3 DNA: TGTGCCAGCAGCTCGGGACAGGGTTATGGCTACACCTTC

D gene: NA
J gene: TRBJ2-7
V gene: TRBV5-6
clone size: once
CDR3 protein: CASSPRQGRGEQYF
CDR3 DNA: TGTGCCAGCAGCCCGAGACAGGGGAGGGGCGAGCAGTACTTC

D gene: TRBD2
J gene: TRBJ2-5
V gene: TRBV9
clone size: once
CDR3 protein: CASSVLAGGETQYF
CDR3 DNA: TGTGCCAGCAGCGTGTTGGCGGGAGGAGAGACCCAGTACTTC

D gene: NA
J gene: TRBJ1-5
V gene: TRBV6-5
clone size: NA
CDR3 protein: CASSYQSNQPQHF
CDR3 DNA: TGTGCCAGCAGTTATCAGAGCAATCAGCCCCAGCATTTT

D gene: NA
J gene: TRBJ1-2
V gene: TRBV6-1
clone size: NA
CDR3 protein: CASTDGGGLNYGYTF
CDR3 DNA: TGTGCCAGCACCGACGGGGGGGGTCTTAACTATGGCTACACCTTC

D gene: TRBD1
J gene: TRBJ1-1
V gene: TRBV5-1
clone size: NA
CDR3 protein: CASSRDSQNTEAFF
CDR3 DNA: TGCGCCAGCAGCCGGGACAGCCAGAACACTGAAGCTTTCTTT